This TCR beta chain originates from a study of T cell repertoires in cytomegalovirus infection. Study in general: Newly reported HLA-C-restricted and thoroughly characterized HLA-B-restricted CMV epitopes were employed. An indication of both CMV infection and matching HLA type came from public TCR beta signatures. General observations from the study: CMV-specific TCR beta clonotypes restricted by HLA-C dominated the ex vivo response. Carriage of CMV together with the relevant HLA was identifiable through cumulative public TCR beta family frequency.

For this clonotype: The antigen is unknown.

In TCRdb, the reads were re-called with MiXCR into one record per CDR3 protein. The table shows about 51,000 distinct CDR3 sequences, with more than 15% occurring only once. V lost 2 bases, J lost 3 bases, and 8 bases lay in between. The CDR3 totals 13 residues. Sequencing used CD8+ T cells from cultured PBMCs, obtained from culture after CMV antigen stimulation. This TCR was sampled from a human donor in good health (CMV status not recorded). Some clones in this sample may be carry-over from other donors' samples. The chain recombines TRBV12-3 or TRBV12-4 with TRBJ2-7; D is ambiguous. The CDR3 nucleotides are TGTGCCAGCAGTTTAAATTTTCGCTACGAGCAGTACTTC. Amino acid sequence: CASSLNFRYEQYF.